This T cell receptor (beta chain) stems from a study of cytomegalovirus exposure and HLA in healthy donors. Study information: Some 87 million unique TCRs from HLA-typed donors were held in an early release of data. General observations from the study: A likely sequencing artifact accounted for one observed cluster of highly shared sequence variants. Investigators reported 150 to 200 TCR beta chains as tied to cytomegalovirus. Most TCR sequences were uncommon, yet certain public TCRs appeared in many donors.

Primers for the PCR totalled 60 Vbeta and 13 Jbeta. Method: immunoSEQ multiplex PCR; TCRdb's copy keeps in-frame clones and lacks some. The data show 90,000 to 110,000 clones, 60% to 85% seen once. This CDR3 is 13 amino acids long. Trimming stripped 1 base from V and 5 bases from J, with 9 bases between. The germline gives CDR1 SGHKS, CDR2 YYEKEE (reference sequence). This clone came up once. The antigen remains undetermined. Sequencing input: PBMCs. The clonotype originates from a male donor in good health and CMV-seronegative. The chain recombines TRBV5-5 with TRBJ1-1; D is unclear. The CDR3 here is CASSLTGKTEAFF. The CDR3 DNA reads TGTGCCAGCAGCTTGACGGGGAAGACTGAAGCTTTCTTT.